This T cell receptor (beta chain) was sequenced in a study of Ad26.COV2.S vaccination and SARS-CoV-2 variants. Study-level background: Once, or twice with 56 days between doses, Ad26.COV2.S was given intramuscularly. Study-wide points: The TCR breadth and depth analyses may have produced an underestimate of total T cell responses.

Regarding this clone: Its cognate antigen is unknown.

Trimming stripped 6 bases from V and 5 bases from J, with 10 bases between. The CDR3 has 12 residues. Germline CDR1 reads LNHDA; CDR2 reads SQIVND (reference sequence). Measured with immunoSEQ multiplex PCR; TCRdb has only the in-frame clones, and not every one. This table holds a few hundred thousand clones, roughly 90% found once. Treatment here: 15 to 20 received Ad26.COV2.S at low or high dose, single or two shots; about five received placebo; per-sample allocation not given. Sampling took place 63 days after the first vaccine or placebo injection. The TCR originated in a person between 18 and 60 years old who received the Ad26.COV2.S COVID-19 vaccine or a placebo. Here the sequenced sample was peripheral blood, taken in a trial of Ad26.COV2.S vaccine versus placebo. The chain joins TRBV19 to TRBJ2-5; D remains unclear. This CDR3 is CASSESEETQYF. The CDR3 DNA sequence: TGTGCCAGTAGCGAATCAGAGGAGACCCAGTACTTC.